This T cell receptor (beta chain) was obtained from a study of T cell responses to AZD1222 COVID-19 vaccine. Study findings and constraints: Two AZD1222 doses significantly raised spike-specific TCR breadth and depth over controls. Epitopes outside B.1.351 and B.1.1.7 mutated regions reportedly drew nearly half of spike TCRs. White British donors predominated, females outnumbered males, and clonal diversity was possibly underestimated.

TCRdb's table, derived via immunoSEQ multiplex PCR, lists solely in-frame clones and lacks some. This sample yields over 100,000 clones, of which 88% are seen a single time; more than 3% belongs to the top ten. Trimming took 4 bases from V and 0 from J, leaving 8 bases between them. The germline V gene encodes CDR1 SGHDT and CDR2 YYEEEE. This CDR3 region has 13 residues. For this clone: Its antigen is still unknown.

The material was peripheral blood, obtained on day 0 of AZD1222 vaccination. The chain has TRBV5-6 and TRBJ2-7, with unresolved D. The sequence derives from an adult in good health. DNA of the CDR3: TGTGCCAGCAGCCGGCAGAGCTCCTACGAGCAGTACTTC. This sequence encodes CASSRQSSYEQYF.